Each of the 25 T cell receptor beta chains below was sequenced from the same sample in a study of shared clonotypes between healthy human individuals. Profiled with immunoSEQ multiplex PCR; TCRdb holds only in-frame clones, not every one. Counted here are around 2.1 million clones, approximately 94% occurring once; the ten biggest clones make up roughly 0.13%. The sequencing sample was made of naive CD4+ T cells sorted from blood. Subset here: CD45RA+ positively selected. The receptors come from a young man in good health.

The chain recombines TRBV6-5 with TRBJ2-2; D might be TRBD2 (5 bases). The germline CDR1 and CDR2 sequences are MNHEY and SVGAGI. The CDR3 length is 14 residues. V shed 2 bases and J shed 5 bases, with 9 bases lying between them. The DNA for the CDR3 is TGTGCCAGCAGTTACGTGGGGAGAACCGGGGAGCTGTTTTTT. Its protein is CASSYVGRTGELFF.

The CDR3 nucleotides are TGTGCCAGCTCACCCCTCCCGCACACTGAAGCTTTCTTT. It translates to CASSPLPHTEAFF. This sequence joins TRBV18 and TRBJ1-1; D gene unclear. CDR1 is KGHSH and CDR2 is LQKENI in the germline V gene. V dropped 3 bases and J dropped 3 bases, with 8 bases sitting between them. The CDR3 consists of 13 residues.

This clone showed up just once. The genes are TRBV5-1 and TRBJ1-3, with 12 bases lining up with TRBD1. Germline assignment: CDR1 SGHRS and CDR2 YFSETQ. V lost 4 bases and J lost 1; bases outside the gene matches: 6. CDR3 length: 17 residues. For the CDR3, the DNA is TGCGCCAGCAGCCTCGGGACAGGGGGCGCTTCTGGAAACACCATATATTTT. Its protein product is CASSLGTGGASGNTIYF.

The chain couples TRBV30 to TRBJ1-3; unclear D gene. This CDR3 spans 16 amino acids. In germline, CDR1 is GTSNPN, CDR2 SVGIG (reference sequence). Between the trimmed V and J ends, which lost 4 bases and 4 bases, there was a span of 20 bases. The CDR3 DNA reads as TGTGCCTGGATGGGGTGGAAGGGCATGAGGGGAAACACCATATATTTT. Protein product: CAWMGWKGMRGNTIYF.

In regard to this clone: Other DNA sequences of this sample code for an identical CDR3. The V call is TRBV7-2, the J call TRBJ1-2, with 8 bases matching TRBD1. Germline CDR1 is SGHTA and CDR2 is FQGNSA. This CDR3 is built from 14 residues. Germline trimming cut 5 bases from V and 5 bases from J; bases unmatched to any gene: 7. CDR3 region: CASSLGQGRYGYTF. DNA of the CDR3: TGTGCCAGCAGCCTAGGACAGGGACGTTATGGCTACACCTTC.

A word on this clone: Mismatch with germline at one junction end may stem from a read error. J is TRBJ2-3 and V is TRBV7-7; no reliable D call. Germline V gene sequence: CDR1 SSHAT, CDR2 FNYEAQ (reference sequence). This CDR3 is 13 amino acids long. The CDR3 DNA is TGTGCTAGCAGCTTTTCCCCCCGGGATACGCAGTATTTT. Its protein is CASSFSPRDTQYF.

This chain connects TRBV30 to TRBJ1-5; no firm D call. This CDR3 spans 14 amino acids. Germline V gives CDR1 GTSNPN, CDR2 SVGIG (reference sequence). V lost 1 base and J lost 3, with 10 bases in between. The CDR3: CAWSGAQLNQPQHF. CDR3 coding DNA: TGTGCCTGGAGTGGTGCACAGCTCAATCAGCCCCAGCATTTT.

This chain joins TRBV7-9 and TRBJ2-5, with 7 bases that match TRBD1. The germline gives CDR1 SEHNR, CDR2 FQNEAQ (reference sequence). The CDR3 sequence is 11 residues long. After removal of 5 bases from V and 9 bases from J, the junction contained 3 bases not matched to a gene. The CDR3 is CASSPGQAQYF. The CDR3 coding sequence is TGTGCCAGCAGCCCCGGACAGGCCCAGTACTTC. Using reference TRBV7-9 and TRBJ2-5 for the parts outside the CDR3, the full variable domain is DTGVSQNPRHKITKRGQNVTFRCDPISEHNRLYWYRQTLGQGPEFLTYFQNEAQLEKSRLLSDRFSAERPKGSFSTLEIQRTEQGDSAMYLCASSPGQAQYFGPGTRLLVL.

The chain combines TRBV5-1 with TRBJ2-2; D may be TRBD1 (5 bases). The germline V and J ends were trimmed by 0 bases and 7 bases, with 13 bases remaining between them. Looked up from germline, CDR1 is SGHRS and CDR2 is YFSETQ. This CDR3 comprises 15 residues. CDR3 DNA: TGCGCCAGCAGCTTGGTTTTGGCGCAGGGCGGGGAGCTGTTTTTT. As protein: CASSLVLAQGGELFF.

The rearrangement links TRBV13 to TRBJ2-7; 9 bases are shared with TRBD1. V dropped 5 bases and J dropped 2; count of bases not matched to a gene: 7. The CDR3 contains 15 residues. Germline V gene lookup returns CDR1 PRHDT and CDR2 FYEKMQ (reference sequence). The CDR3 here is CASSEAGTGPYEQYF. The CDR3 DNA reads TGTGCCAGCAGCGAAGCCGGGACAGGGCCCTACGAGCAGTACTTC.

This clone was counted only a few times. The chain combines TRBV5-1 with TRBJ1-2; D is undetermined. The CDR3 loop spans 13 amino acids. Trimming took 0 bases from V and 6 from J, leaving 9 bases between them. CDR1 and CDR2 from the germline V gene are SGHRS and YFSETQ. CDR3 nucleotide sequence: TGCGCCAGCAGCTTGGAACAGTTCGATGGCTACACCTTC. As protein: CASSLEQFDGYTF. The full variable domain, with the rest looked up from reference TRBV5-1 and TRBJ1-2, is KAGVTQTPRYLIKTRGQQVTLSCSPISGHRSVSWYQQTPGQGLQFLFEYFSETQRNKGNFPGRFSGRQFSNSRSEMNVSTLELGDSALYLCASSLEQFDGYTFGSGTRLTVV.

Only one count was recorded for this clone. The gene calls are TRBV5-6 and TRBJ1-2, with TRBD1 identical over 8 bases. CDR1 is SGHDT, CDR2 YYEEEE, per germline. The CDR3 runs 15 residues. With V trimmed by 4 bases and J by 2 bases, 7 bases remained unmatched. The CDR3 nucleotides are TGTGCCAGCAGCCCCTCGAGACAGGGGAACTATGGCTACACCTTC. This gives the protein CASSPSRQGNYGYTF. Full variable domain (outside the CDR3, taken from reference TRBV5-6 and TRBJ1-2): DAGVTQSPTHLIKTRGQQVTLRCSPKSGHDTVSWYQQALGQGPQFIFQYYEEEERQRGNFPDRFSGHQFPNYSSELNVNALLLGDSALYLCASSPSRQGNYGYTFGSGTRLTVV.

The chain links TRBV14 to TRBJ2-7; the match to TRBD2 covers 8 bases. The length of the CDR3 is 15 residues. Germline CDR1 reads SGHDN; CDR2 reads FVKESK. With 2 bases clipped from V and 4 bases from J, the junction kept 7 bases outside the gene matches. As DNA, the CDR3 is TGTGCCAGCAGCCAATTCGCGGGGGGCCTTTACGAGCAGTACTTC. The encoded protein is CASSQFAGGLYEQYF.

This clone was detected once. The rearrangement joins TRBV9 to TRBJ1-2, with a tentative D call TRBD1 (5 bases). CDR3 size: 14 residues. Germline V gene lookup returns CDR1 SGDLS and CDR2 YYNGEE. Between the trimmed V and J ends, which lost 3 bases and 2 bases, there was a span of 11 bases. The CDR3 protein is CASSADQGNYGYTF. The CDR3 bases are TGTGCCAGCAGCGCGGACCAGGGAAACTATGGCTACACCTTC. Based on the CDR3 plus reference TRBV9 and TRBJ1-2, the full variable domain is DSGVTQTPKHLITATGQRVTLRCSPRSGDLSVYWYQQSLDQGLQFLIQYYNGEERAKGNILERFSAQQFPDLHSELNLSSLELGDSALYFCASSADQGNYGYTFGSGTRLTVV.

This clone was detected only once. The chain uses TRBV5-1 and TRBJ2-2; D is unclear. V lost 1 base, J lost 5 bases, and 9 bases lay in between. This CDR3 spans 14 amino acids. Germline assignment: CDR1 SGHRS and CDR2 YFSETQ. The CDR3 protein is CASSLTLVTGELFF. The CDR3 nucleotides are TGCGCCAGCAGCTTGACGTTGGTTACCGGGGAGCTGTTTTTT.

The V and J genes are TRBV7-9 and TRBJ2-1; 12 bases align to TRBD2. There are 15 residues in the CDR3. Germline CDR1 and CDR2: SEHNR and FQNEAQ (reference sequence). V shed 5 bases, J shed 4 bases, and the junction held 3 bases outside the gene matches. CDR3 DNA sequence: TGTGCCAGCAGCGTACTAGCGGGAGGATACAATGAGCAGTTCTTC. Protein sequence: CASSVLAGGYNEQFF. Looking up the rest from reference TRBV7-9 and TRBJ2-1 gives the full variable domain: DTGVSQNPRHKITKRGQNVTFRCDPISEHNRLYWYRQTLGQGPEFLTYFQNEAQLEKSRLLSDRFSAERPKGSFSTLEIQRTEQGDSAMYLCASSVLAGGYNEQFFGPGTRLTVL.

Comment on this clone: The sample has other DNA sequences that encode this CDR3 too. The chain recombines TRBV5-1 with TRBJ1-2; D possibly corresponds to TRBD1 (6 bases). Germline CDR1 and CDR2: SGHRS and YFSETQ. CDR3 length equals 14 residues. V was cut by 2 bases and J by 4 bases, with 12 bases left in between. CDR3 loop: CASSLQGGSYGYTF. The CDR3 coding sequence is TGCGCCAGCAGCTTACAAGGGGGTTCCTATGGCTACACCTTC.

Only one count was recorded for this clone. As DNA, the CDR3 is TGTGCCAGCAGTGAAGCTGGAGGGGGCGCGGGATATGGCTACACCTTC. This encodes CASSEAGGGAGYGYTF. This chain connects TRBV6-1 to TRBJ1-2; TRBD1 matches at 7 bases. The germline V gene encodes CDR1 MNHNS and CDR2 SASEGT. This CDR3 is 16 amino acids long. The ends lost 0 bases at V and 5 bases at J; junction bases unmatched: 9.

This chain uses TRBV5-6 with TRBJ1-5, with TRBD1 identical over 8 bases. Per germline, CDR1 SGHDT and CDR2 YYEEEE. The trim removed 4 bases at V and 4 bases at J, leaving 4 bases unmatched. CDR3 size: 14 residues. For the CDR3, the DNA is TGTGCCAGCAGCGCCGACAGGGGTAATCAGCCCCAGCATTTT. This gives the protein CASSADRGNQPQHF. The full variable domain, its missing parts supplied by reference TRBV5-6 and TRBJ1-5, is DAGVTQSPTHLIKTRGQQVTLRCSPKSGHDTVSWYQQALGQGPQFIFQYYEEEERQRGNFPDRFSGHQFPNYSSELNVNALLLGDSALYLCASSADRGNQPQHFGDGTRLSIL.

This clone appeared once. At the DNA level, this CDR3 is encoded by other sequences in the same sample as well. V is TRBV7-2 and J is TRBJ2-3; D is unclear. CDR3 length: 12 amino acids. Germline V lookup: CDR1 SGHTA, CDR2 FQGNSA. Trimming stripped 2 bases from V and 6 bases from J, with 6 bases between. The CDR3 is CASSLIPDTQYF. As DNA, the CDR3 is TGTGCCAGCAGCTTAATCCCCGATACGCAGTATTTT. The variable domain in full, with the rest retrieved from reference TRBV7-2 and TRBJ2-3, is GAGVSQSPSNKVTEKGKDVELRCDPISGHTALYWYRQSLGQGLEFLIYFQGNSAPDKSGLPSDRFSAERTGGSVSTLTIQRTQQEDSAVYLCASSLIPDTQYFGPGTRLTVL.

V gene TRBV2 combines with J gene TRBJ1-1, with 10 bases aligning to TRBD1. From germline, CDR1 is SNHLY and CDR2 FYNNEI. This CDR3 is built from 14 residues. J lost 5 bases, V lost 7 bases, and 7 bases had no gene match. In DNA, the CDR3 is TGTGCCAGCACCGCGACAGGGGGCTGGACTGAAGCTTTCTTT. This encodes CASTATGGWTEAFF.

The chain recombines TRBV7-9 with TRBJ1-1; no clear D. Trimming shortened V by 6 bases and J by 4 bases, and 9 bases separated the two germline ends. Germline V lookup: CDR1 SEHNR, CDR2 FQNEAQ (reference sequence). The CDR3 totals 12 residues. The DNA of the CDR3 is TGTGCCAGCAGTTACCACAGCACTGAAGCTTTCTTT. This translates into CASSYHSTEAFF.

This clone was observed a handful of times. In DNA, the CDR3 is TGTGCCAGCAGCGTTTCCGGGACTTACCCTTCCTACGAGCAGTACTTC. Residues: CASSVSGTYPSYEQYF. This chain connects TRBV9 to TRBJ2-7; TRBD2 might be the D (6 bases). This CDR3 contains 16 residues. The germline V and J ends were trimmed by 2 bases and 1 base, with 16 bases remaining between them. In germline, CDR1 is SGDLS, CDR2 YYNGEE. The complete variable domain, with remaining parts taken from reference TRBV9 and TRBJ2-7, reads DSGVTQTPKHLITATGQRVTLRCSPRSGDLSVYWYQQSLDQGLQFLIQYYNGEERAKGNILERFSAQQFPDLHSELNLSSLELGDSALYFCASSVSGTYPSYEQYFGPGTRLTVT.

The chain has TRBV18 and TRBJ2-7; D gene ambiguous. Germline loops: CDR1 KGHSH, CDR2 LQKENI. The CDR3 is made up of 15 amino acids. V shed 3 bases and J shed 4 bases, with 16 bases lying between them. The CDR3 nucleotides read TGTGCCAGCTCACCCGAAGCCGCACATGGGTACGAGCAGTACTTC. Translated, it gives CASSPEAAHGYEQYF.

This clone was picked up one time. The rearrangement uses TRBV25-1 and TRBJ1-2; D ambiguous. This CDR3 spans 13 amino acids. The germline V gene encodes CDR1 MGHDK and CDR2 SYGVNS. Between the trimmed V and J ends, which lost 3 bases and 4 bases, there was a span of 9 bases. The CDR3 DNA is TGTGCCAGCAGTGAGCCGACGGCCTATGGCTACACCTTC. Amino acid sequence: CASSEPTAYGYTF.